This TCR beta chain comes out of a study of CD8 T cells in Susac syndrome. An amount of RNA that ranged from roughly 0.5 to 1 ug was reverse transcribed with random hexamers. TCRdb re-derived calls from the immunoSEQ multiplex PCR reads in MiXCR, one entry per CDR3 protein. The sample records about 200,000 distinct CDR3 sequences, about 94% being singletons. The sample consisted of CD8+ T cells from PBMCs. The sequence derives from a human donor with multiple sclerosis.

CDR3 nucleotide sequence: TGCGCCAGCAGCTACGGGAACAGAGACCAAGAGACCCAGTACTTC. Translation: CASSYGNRDQETQYF. The V gene is TRBV5-1, the J gene TRBJ2-5, with D tentatively TRBD2 (5 bases). V was pared by 3 bases and J by 0 bases, with 12 bases between. The CDR3 contains 15 residues. CDR1 SGHRS and CDR2 YFSETQ come from the germline V gene.